A selection of T cell receptor beta chains follows, all from one sample in a study of blood T cell repertoires in COVID-19. The repertoire was sequenced with immunoSEQ multiplex PCR; TCRdb's copy has only in-frame clones and lacks some. The sample yields around 100,000 clones, 90% seen once. The specimen was peripheral blood. These receptors were obtained from a man over 45 with acute or convalescent COVID-19. CDR3s include the opening cysteine and the closing phenylalanine or tryptophan. Each record gives: D gene, clone size, V gene, J gene, CDR3 DNA, CDR3 protein. D genes are given only for firm matches. The size field is filled for only some rows; it gives once, few, many or a size class.

TRBD1	.	TRBV6-5	TRBJ2-3	TGTGCCAGCCTCCGGACAGGGCCGGGCACAGATACGCAGTATTTT	CASLRTGPGTDTQYF
.	.	TRBV6-5	TRBJ2-6	TGTGCCAGCAGTAACTACAGGGCTGGGGCCAACGTCCTGACTTTC	CASSNYRAGANVLTF
.	.	TRBV2	TRBJ1-6	TGTGCCAGCAGAAGAACTTCAAGGGGGGGAGGAGGCTCCTATAATTCACCCCTCCACTTT	CASRRTSRGGGGSYNSPLHF
TRBD1	.	TRBV19	TRBJ1-2	TGTGCCAGTAGTTGGAGAGGGACAGGTGGCTACACCTTC	CASSWRGTGGYTF
.	.	TRBV6-6	TRBJ1-5	TGTGCCAGCAGTTACTCTGCGGGGGATCAGCCCCAGCATTTT	CASSYSAGDQPQHF
TRBD2	.	TRBV7-6	TRBJ2-1	TGTGCCAGCAGCTTGGGGACTAGCGGGAGGAATGAGCAGTTCTTC	CASSLGTSGRNEQFF
.	.	TRBV11-2	TRBJ2-3	TGTGCCAGCAGCTCCAGCGGAGAGCCAACAGATACGCAGTATTTT	CASSSSGEPTDTQYF
.	once	TRBV5-6	TRBJ1-6	TGTGCCAGCAGCTGGGGGGACTCAAGGATATCGACTTCACCCCTCCACTTT	CASSWGDSRISTSPLHF
TRBD1	.	TRBV7-2	TRBJ1-2	TGTGCCAGCAGCTCTCCGGGACAGGGGGGACTCTATGGCTACACCTTC	CASSSPGQGGLYGYTF
.	.	TRBV6-5	TRBJ2-3	TGTGCCAGCAGTTACCGGCGACAGCCCCCAGATACGCAGTATTTT	CASSYRRQPPDTQYF
TRBD2	.	TRBV19	TRBJ2-1	TGTGCCAGTAGTATGGTTGCGGGAGGTGTAGATGAGCAGTTCTTC	CASSMVAGGVDEQFF
.	.	TRBV6-5	TRBJ2-1	TGTGCCAGCAGTTACTTAGGTCGGGGGGCATACAATGAGCAGTTCTTC	CASSYLGRGAYNEQFF
.	.	TRBV5-1	TRBJ1-2	TGCGCCAGCAGCTTAGATGGGCCAGCCAGTGGCTACACCTTC	CASSLDGPASGYTF
.	.	TRBV6-6	TRBJ1-4	TGTGCCAGCAGTTACTTCGGAACAGTGCGAGAAAAACTGTTTTTT	CASSYFGTVREKLFF
.	.	TRBV19	TRBJ1-5	TGTGCCAGTAAGGAGGCAGGGGCAACCAATCAGCCCCAGCATTTT	CASKEAGATNQPQHF
TRBD1	.	TRBV5-4	TRBJ2-2	TGTGCCAGCAGCCTACAGGGGCTAGGCACCGGGGAGCTGTTTTTT	CASSLQGLGTGELFF
.	.	TRBV25-1	TRBJ1-3	TGTGCCAGCACCACTGCGGGGTGGGCCGGAAACACCATATATTTT	CASTTAGWAGNTIYF
TRBD2	.	TRBV13	TRBJ2-3	TGTGCCAGCAGCGCTAGCGGACTCAGGGCCACGCAGTATTTT	CASSASGLRATQYF
TRBD2	.	TRBV10-1	TRBJ2-3	TGCGCCAGCAGTGAGTCCGGGACTAGCGGGATGATGATCACTGTGGATACGCAGTATTTT	CASSESGTSGMMITVDTQYF
TRBD2	.	TRBV7-2	TRBJ2-7	TGTGCCAGCAGCTTCACTAGCGGGAGGACTCGACGGTACTTC	CASSFTSGRTRRYF
.	.	TRBV5-1	TRBJ1-5	TGCGCCAGCAGCTCCGATACAGGGAGCAATCAGCCCCAGCATTTT	CASSSDTGSNQPQHF
TRBD2	.	TRBV6-5	TRBJ2-5	TGTGCCAGCAGACCCGGTTGGGCGGGGGCCCAGTACTTC	CASRPGWAGAQYF
TRBD2	.	TRBV19	TRBJ2-1	TGTGCCAGTAGTATAGTTTTGCTAGCGGGGGACAATGAGCAGTTCTTC	CASSIVLLAGDNEQFF
TRBD1	once	TRBV6-5	TRBJ2-7	TGTGCCAGCAGTTTAACAGGGGATACATACTACGAGCAGTACTTC	CASSLTGDTYYEQYF
.	.	TRBV24-1	TRBJ2-3	TGTGCCACCAGTGGTCACAGGGAAGATACGCAGTATTTT	CATSGHREDTQYF